The 10 T cell receptor beta chains below come from one sample, sequenced in a study of neurological immune-mediated disorders. TCRdb re-derived calls from the 5' RACE reads in MiXCR, one entry per CDR3 protein. This sample has some 120,000 distinct CDR3 sequences, with roughly 3.1% found just once. Input material: PBMCs. The receptors derive from a woman in her twenties or thirties with multiple sclerosis.

This clonotype occurred many times. This chain uses TRBV29-1 with TRBJ1-5; D gene unclear. V lost 7 bases, J lost 0 bases, and 19 bases lay in between. Germline CDR1 reads SQVTM; CDR2 reads ANQGSEA. The CDR3 length is 16 residues. CDR3: CSGTDGEPASNQPQHF. Here the CDR3 DNA reads TGCAGCGGTACTGATGGGGAGCCGGCTAGCAATCAGCCCCAGCATTTT.

This clonotype was seen at least ten times. The gene calls are TRBV10-3 and TRBJ2-3; possibly TRBD2 for D (6 bases). V was pared by 8 bases and J by 3 bases, with 15 bases between. Germline V gives CDR1 ENHRY, CDR2 SYGVKD. This CDR3 spans 14 amino acids. The CDR3 loop is CAIHPGGSTDTQYF. CDR3 bases: TGTGCCATCCACCCCGGGGGAAGTACAGATACGCAGTATTTT.

This clonotype has just a few counts. This may come from a read error, since a much larger clone is one base off. The DNA of the CDR3 is TGTGCCAGCAGGAACATGAACACTGAAGCTTTCTTT. This encodes CASRNMNTEAFF. V is TRBV6-2 or TRBV6-3 and J is TRBJ1-1; the D is unclear. V lost 6 bases and J lost 0, with 5 bases in between. Germline CDR1 MNHEY, CDR2 SVGEGT. CDR3 length equals 12 residues.

The chain links TRBV20-1 to TRBJ2-1, with a weak D call TRBD2 (5 bases). V was cut by 6 bases and J by 7 bases, with 22 bases left in between. The CDR3 sequence is 15 residues long. Germline loops: CDR1 DFQATT, CDR2 SNEGSKA (reference sequence). CDR3 amino acids: CSAQNPGNLGNEQFF. In DNA, the CDR3 is TGCAGTGCACAAAACCCGGGGAACCTCGGGAATGAGCAGTTCTTC.

This clonotype was seen many times. The J gene is TRBJ2-7, the V gene TRBV5-1; no definite D call. Trimming stripped 0 bases from V and 7 bases from J, with 14 bases between. The length of the CDR3 is 14 residues. Germline values: CDR1 SGHRS, CDR2 YFSETQ. DNA for the CDR3: TGCGCCAGCAGCTTGGATGCGGCGCCGGTAGAGCAGTACTTC. Amino acids: CASSLDAAPVEQYF.

This clonotype was detected many times. The V gene is TRBV20-1, the J gene TRBJ2-7; D uncertain. The germline V gene has CDR1 DFQATT and CDR2 SNEGSKA (reference sequence). V dropped 1 base and J dropped 5 bases, with 6 bases sitting between them. This CDR3 comprises 11 residues. CDR3 sequence (DNA): TGCAGTGCTAGAGTGTGGGACGAGCAGTACTTC. This translates into CSARVWDEQYF.

In this sample, this clonotype turned up many times. This chain uses TRBV6-2 or TRBV6-3 with TRBJ2-2; TRBD1 aligns across 8 bases. This CDR3 spans 15 amino acids. V lost 7 bases and J lost 5; bases outside the gene matches: 9. Germline CDR1 and CDR2: MNHEY and SVGEGT. DNA for the CDR3: TGTGCCAGCACCGAAGACAGGGGAGTAACCGGGGAGCTGTTTTTT. Translated: CASTEDRGVTGELFF.

The sample holds many counts of this clonotype. This sequence joins TRBV27 and TRBJ2-6; D assignment may be TRBD1 or TRBD2 (5 bases each). Germline V lookup: CDR1 MNHEY, CDR2 SMNVEV (reference sequence). V lost 5 bases, J lost 2 bases, and 16 bases lay in between. The CDR3 runs to 17 residues. In DNA form, the CDR3 reads TGTGCCAGCAGTCCCAATGAGGGGATAGCTGGGGCCAACGTCCTGACTTTC. Its protein product is CASSPNEGIAGANVLTF.

This clonotype was seen many times. The chain employs TRBV9 and TRBJ2-7, with D tentatively TRBD1 (7 bases). The CDR3 runs 13 residues. V was cut by 3 bases and J by 1 base, with 8 bases left in between. Germline values: CDR1 SGDLS, CDR2 YYNGEE. The CDR3 region has the DNA TGTGCCAGCAGCGCAGGGGGGTCCTACGAGCAGTACTTC. Protein: CASSAGGSYEQYF.

This clonotype was detected many times. The chain employs TRBV6-2 or TRBV6-3 and TRBJ2-1; 9 bases agree with TRBD1. Germline V gene lookup returns CDR1 MNHEY and CDR2 SVGEGT. The CDR3 covers 15 residues. J gave up 5 bases and V 6 bases, and 8 bases lay outside the gene matches. The CDR3 protein is CASRTDRGMDNEQFF. DNA for the CDR3: TGTGCCAGCAGGACCGACAGGGGGATGGACAATGAGCAGTTCTTC.